Included here is one T cell receptor beta chain sequence, with context. As yet, its antigen is unknown. The data derive from a study of T cells in localized non-small cell lung cancer. Study-wide results and limits: Adjacent lung exhibited a median of about 57 among the 100 most abundant tumor clones.

Trimming cost V 3 bases and J 7 bases, with 9 bases left between them. The CDR3 loop spans 12 amino acids. Germline-derived CDR1 and CDR2 are SEHNR and FQNEAQ (reference sequence). Sequencing used immunoSEQ multiplex PCR; TCRdb keeps in-frame clones, though not all of them. The table has roughly 25,000 clones, about 90% seen once. The chain combines TRBV7-9 with TRBJ2-5; D not certain. The sample consisted of peripheral blood, taken before any cancer treatment. The sequence was collected from a male donor at least 60 years old with stage II squamous cell lung carcinoma. This CDR3 is CASSFPSGTQYF. The CDR3 region has the DNA TGTGCCAGCAGCTTTCCCTCGGGGACCCAGTACTTC.